The clone carrying this TCR beta chain was seen just once. Its cognate antigen is unknown. The data are from a study of OX40 agonist ivuxolimab in advanced cancers. As for the study in general: Six ivuxolimab dose levels, 0.01 to 10 mg/kg, were given intravenously every 2 weeks.

Study results and caveats: The study did not work out the antigen specificity of the expanded peripheral T cells. The 0.1-3.0 mg/kg partial responders had among the lowest clonal expansion. Some patients without response likewise showed low normalized clonal expansion.

Produced via immunoSEQ multiplex PCR; TCRdb's table is partial and in-frame only. This sample carries more than 50,000 clones, roughly 92% of them seen once, and the ten largest clones take roughly 20%. The germline gives CDR1 SQVTM, CDR2 ANQGSEA. V shed 7 bases, J shed 8 bases, and the junction held 6 bases outside the gene matches. The CDR3 has 12 amino acids. The TCR was taken from an adult with an advanced solid tumor such as melanoma, head and neck, liver or kidney cancer. The chain employs TRBV29-1 and TRBJ1-4; 8 positions match TRBD1. The material was CD4+ or CD8+ T cells sorted from blood, obtained in a trial of the OX40 agonist ivuxolimab. The CDR3 loop reads CSAGQGGEKLFF. DNA for the CDR3: TGCAGCGCTGGACAGGGAGGGGAAAAACTGTTTTTT. Combining the CDR3 with reference TRBV29-1 and TRBJ1-4 gives the whole variable domain SAVISQKPSRDICQRGTSLTIQCQVDSQVTMMFWYRQQPGQSLTLIATANQGSEATYESGFVIDKFPISRPNLTFSTLTVSNMSPEDSSIYLCSAGQGGEKLFFGSGTQLSVL.